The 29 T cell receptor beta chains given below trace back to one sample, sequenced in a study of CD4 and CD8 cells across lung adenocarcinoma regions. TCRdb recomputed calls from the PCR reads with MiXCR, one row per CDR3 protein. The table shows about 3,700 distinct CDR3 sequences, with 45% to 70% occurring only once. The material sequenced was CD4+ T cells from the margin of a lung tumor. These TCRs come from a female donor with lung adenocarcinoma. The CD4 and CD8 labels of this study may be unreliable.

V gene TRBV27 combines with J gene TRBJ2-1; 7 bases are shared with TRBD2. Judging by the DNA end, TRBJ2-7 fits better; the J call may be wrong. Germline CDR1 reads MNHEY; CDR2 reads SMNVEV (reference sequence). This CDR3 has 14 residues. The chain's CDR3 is CASLEKAGAYEQYF. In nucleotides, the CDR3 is TGTGCCAGCCTTGAAAAGGCGGGGGCCTACGAGCAGTACTTC.

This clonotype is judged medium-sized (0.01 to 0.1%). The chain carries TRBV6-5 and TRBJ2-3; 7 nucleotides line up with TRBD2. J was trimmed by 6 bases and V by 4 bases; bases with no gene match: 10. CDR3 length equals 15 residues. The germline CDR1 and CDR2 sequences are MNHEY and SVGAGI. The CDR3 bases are TGTGCCAGCAGTTCCCCACAGCGGGGTTGGGATACGCAGTATTTT. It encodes CASSSPQRGWDTQYF.

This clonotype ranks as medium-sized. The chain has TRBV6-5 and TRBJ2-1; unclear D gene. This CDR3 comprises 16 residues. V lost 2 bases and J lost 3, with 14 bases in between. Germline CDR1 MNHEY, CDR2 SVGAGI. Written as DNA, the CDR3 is TGTGCCAGCAGTTACGGGAACCGAAGGGACTACAATGAGCAGTTCTTC. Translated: CASSYGNRRDYNEQFF.

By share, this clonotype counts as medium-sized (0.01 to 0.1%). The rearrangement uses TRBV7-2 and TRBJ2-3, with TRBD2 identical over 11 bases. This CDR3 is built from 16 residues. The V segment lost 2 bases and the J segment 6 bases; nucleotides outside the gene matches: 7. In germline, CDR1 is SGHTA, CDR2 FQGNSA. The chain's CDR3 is CASSLKLAGARDTQYF. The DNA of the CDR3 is TGTGCCAGCAGCTTAAAACTAGCGGGAGCTAGGGATACGCAGTATTTT.

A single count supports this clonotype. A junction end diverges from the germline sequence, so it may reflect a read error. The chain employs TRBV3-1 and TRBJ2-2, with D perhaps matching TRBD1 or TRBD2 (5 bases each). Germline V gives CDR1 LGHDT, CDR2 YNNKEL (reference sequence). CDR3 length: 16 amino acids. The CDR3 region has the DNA TGTGCCAGCAGACAAGGGGAGAGCGGGAACACCGGGGAGCTGTTTTTT. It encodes CASRQGESGNTGELFF.

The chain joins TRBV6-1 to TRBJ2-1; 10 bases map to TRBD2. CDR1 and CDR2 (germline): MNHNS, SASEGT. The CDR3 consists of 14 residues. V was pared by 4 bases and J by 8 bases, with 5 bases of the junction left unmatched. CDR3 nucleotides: TGTGCCAGCAGTGGGCTAGCGGGAGTACATGAGCAGTTCTTC. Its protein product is CASSGLAGVHEQFF.

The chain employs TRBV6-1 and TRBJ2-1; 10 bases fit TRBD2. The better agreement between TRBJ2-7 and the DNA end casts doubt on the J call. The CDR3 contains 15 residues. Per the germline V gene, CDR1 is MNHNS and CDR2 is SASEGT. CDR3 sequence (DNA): TGTGCCAGCAGCGTCTCAAGCGGGAGGGGGTACGAGCAGTACTTC. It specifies CASSVSSGRGYEQYF.

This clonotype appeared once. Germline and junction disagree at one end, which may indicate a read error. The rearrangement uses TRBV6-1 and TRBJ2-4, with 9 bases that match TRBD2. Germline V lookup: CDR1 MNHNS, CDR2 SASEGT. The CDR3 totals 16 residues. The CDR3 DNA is TGTGCCAGCAGCGCCTCGGGGCGGGGGGGCAAAGATACGCAGTATTTC. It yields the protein CASSASGRGGKDTQYF.

CDR3 sequence reads: CASSSGFYNEQFF. CDR3 nucleotide sequence: TGTGCCAGCAGCTCCGGGTTTTACAATGAGCAGTTCTTC. This chain uses TRBV7-2 with TRBJ2-1; no clear D. V lost 4 bases and J 4 bases, leaving 8 bases between the germline ends. CDR3 length: 13 amino acids. Germline loops: CDR1 SGHTA, CDR2 FQGNSA. Looking up the rest from reference TRBV7-2 and TRBJ2-1 gives the full variable domain: GAGVSQSPSNKVTEKGKDVELRCDPISGHTALYWYRQSLGQGLEFLIYFQGNSAPDKSGLPSDRFSAERTGGSVSTLTIQRTQQEDSAVYLCASSSGFYNEQFFGPGTRLTVL.

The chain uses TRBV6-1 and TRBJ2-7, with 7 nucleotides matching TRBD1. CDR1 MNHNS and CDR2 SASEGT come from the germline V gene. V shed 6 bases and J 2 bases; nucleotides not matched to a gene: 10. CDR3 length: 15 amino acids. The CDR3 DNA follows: TGTGCCAGCAGGGGACCGGGACAGAGCACCTACGAGCAGTACTTC. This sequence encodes CASRGPGQSTYEQYF.

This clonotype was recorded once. The CDR3 DNA sequence: TGTGCCAGCAGCCCCGTTCGGACAGTCACTCAAGCGGAGCAGTACTTC. Amino acids: CASSPVRTVTQAEQYF. The rearrangement joins TRBV11-1 to TRBJ2-7; D is perhaps TRBD1 (6 bases). Germline V gene data show CDR1 as SGHAT and CDR2 as FQDESV (reference sequence). Trimming shortened V by 5 bases and J by 7 bases, and 24 bases separated the two germline ends. CDR3 size: 16 residues.

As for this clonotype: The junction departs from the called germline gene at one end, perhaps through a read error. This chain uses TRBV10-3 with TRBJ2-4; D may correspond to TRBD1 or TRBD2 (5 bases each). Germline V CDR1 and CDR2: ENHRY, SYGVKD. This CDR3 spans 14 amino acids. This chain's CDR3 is CAGRWERHQNIQYF. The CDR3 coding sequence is TGTGCGGGGCGCTGGGAGCGCCACCAAAACATCCAGTACTTC.

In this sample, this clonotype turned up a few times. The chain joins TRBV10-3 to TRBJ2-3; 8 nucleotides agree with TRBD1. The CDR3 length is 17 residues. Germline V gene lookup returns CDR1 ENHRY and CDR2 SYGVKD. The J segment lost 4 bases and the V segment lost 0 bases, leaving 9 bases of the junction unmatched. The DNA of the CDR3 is TGTGCCATCAGTGAGTCGAGGGGCAGGGGGCGAGCAGATACGCAGTATTTT. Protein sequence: CAISESRGRGRADTQYF.

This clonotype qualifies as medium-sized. The CDR3 reads CASGFDQETQYF. The CDR3 coding sequence is TGTGCCAGCGGTTTTGACCAAGAGACCCAGTACTTC. This sequence joins TRBV6-5 and TRBJ2-5, with D unresolved. The CDR3 loop spans 12 amino acids. Trimming pared 8 bases from V and 0 bases from J, leaving 7 bases between. Germline loops: CDR1 MNHEY, CDR2 SVGAGI.

The CDR3 sequence is CASSEASGTDTQYF. In DNA, the CDR3 is TGTGCCAGCAGTGAAGCTAGCGGCACAGATACGCAGTATTTT. This sequence joins TRBV6-1 and TRBJ2-3, with D maybe TRBD2 (5 bases). Germline CDR1 MNHNS, CDR2 SASEGT. V dropped 0 bases and J dropped 1 base, with 5 bases sitting between them. The CDR3 extends over 14 amino acids.

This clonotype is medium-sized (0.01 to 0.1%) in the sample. The CDR3 spells CASSPLTSPDTQYF. The CDR3 bases are TGTGCCAGCAGCCCCCTGACTAGTCCAGATACGCAGTATTTT. This chain joins TRBV11-3 and TRBJ2-3, with a weak D call TRBD2 (6 bases). Per the germline V gene, CDR1 is SGHNT and CDR2 is YENEEA. The CDR3 covers 14 residues. The V end was cut by 5 bases, the J end by 4 bases, with 13 bases between. Full variable domain (rest looked up from reference TRBV11-3 and TRBJ2-3): EAGVVQSPRYKIIEKKQPVAFWCNPISGHNTLYWYLQNLGQGPELLIRYENEEAVDDSQLPKDRFSAERLKGVDSTLKIQPAELGDSAVYLCASSPLTSPDTQYFGPGTRLTVL.

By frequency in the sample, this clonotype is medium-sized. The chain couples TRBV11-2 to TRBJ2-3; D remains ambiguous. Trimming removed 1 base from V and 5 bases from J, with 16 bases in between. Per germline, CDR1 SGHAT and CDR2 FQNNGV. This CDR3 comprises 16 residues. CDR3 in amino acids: CASSLGGLGLGDTQYF. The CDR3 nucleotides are TGTGCCAGCAGCTTAGGGGGTCTGGGTTTGGGAGATACGCAGTATTTT. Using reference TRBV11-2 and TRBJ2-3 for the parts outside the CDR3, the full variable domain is EAGVAQSPRYKIIEKRQSVAFWCNPISGHATLYWYQQILGQGPKLLIQFQNNGVVDDSQLPKDRFSAERLKGVDSTLKIQPAKLEDSAVYLCASSLGGLGLGDTQYFGPGTRLTVL.

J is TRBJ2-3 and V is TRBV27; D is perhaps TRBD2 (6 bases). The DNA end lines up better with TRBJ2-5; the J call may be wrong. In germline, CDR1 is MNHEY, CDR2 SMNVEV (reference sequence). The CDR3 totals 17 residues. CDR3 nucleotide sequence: TGTGCCAGCAGTGCGGGGACCGGGGCCCGTGGCACAGATACCCAGTACTTC. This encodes CASSAGTGARGTDTQYF.

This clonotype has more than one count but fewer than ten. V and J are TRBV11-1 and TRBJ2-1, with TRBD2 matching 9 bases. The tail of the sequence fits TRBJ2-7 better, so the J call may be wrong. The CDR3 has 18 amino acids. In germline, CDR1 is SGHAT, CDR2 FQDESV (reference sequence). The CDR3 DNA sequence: TGTGCCAGCAGCTTAGAGCAATGGGGTAGCGGGAGACCAGGCGAGCAGTACTTC. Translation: CASSLEQWGSGRPGEQYF.

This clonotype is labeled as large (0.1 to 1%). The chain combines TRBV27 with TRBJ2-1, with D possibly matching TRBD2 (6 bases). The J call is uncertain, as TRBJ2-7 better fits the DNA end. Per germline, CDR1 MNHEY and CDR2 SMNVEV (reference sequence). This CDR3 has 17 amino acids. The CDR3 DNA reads TGTGCCAGCAGTTTATTAAAAGGAGGGAGCCACTTGGGAGAGCAGTACTTC. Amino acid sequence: CASSLLKGGSHLGEQYF.

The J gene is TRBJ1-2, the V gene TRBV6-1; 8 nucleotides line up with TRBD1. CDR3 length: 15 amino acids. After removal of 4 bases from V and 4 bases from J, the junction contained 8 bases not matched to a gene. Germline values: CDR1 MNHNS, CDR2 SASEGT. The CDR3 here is CASSAGQVGIYGYTF. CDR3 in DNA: TGTGCCAGCAGTGCGGGACAGGTGGGAATCTATGGCTACACCTTC.

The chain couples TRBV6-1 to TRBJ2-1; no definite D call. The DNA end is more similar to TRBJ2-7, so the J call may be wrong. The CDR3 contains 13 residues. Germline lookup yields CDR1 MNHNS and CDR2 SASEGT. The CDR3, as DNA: TGTGCCAGCAGTCCGGGCCACTCCTACGAGCAGTACTTC. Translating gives CASSPGHSYEQYF.

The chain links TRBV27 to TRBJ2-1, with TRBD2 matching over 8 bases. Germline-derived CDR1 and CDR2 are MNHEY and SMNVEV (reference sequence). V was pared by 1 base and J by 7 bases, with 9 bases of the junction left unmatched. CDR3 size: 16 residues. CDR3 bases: TGTGCCAGCAGTTTATTGGGGTCGGGAGGGGGGAATGAGCAGTTCTTC. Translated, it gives CASSLLGSGGGNEQFF.

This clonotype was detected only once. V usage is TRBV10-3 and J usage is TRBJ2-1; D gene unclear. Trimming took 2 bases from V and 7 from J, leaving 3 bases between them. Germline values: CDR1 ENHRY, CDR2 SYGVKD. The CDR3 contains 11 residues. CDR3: CAISEGNEQFF. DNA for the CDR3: TGTGCCATCAGTGAGGGGAATGAGCAGTTCTTC.

The CDR3 coding sequence is TGTGCCAGCAGCGGGAGGGGTAGCGGGTACAATGAGCAGTTCTTC. This sequence encodes CASSGRGSGYNEQFF. V usage is TRBV7-2 and J usage is TRBJ2-1; TRBD2 agrees at 7 bases. The junction had 8 bases not matched to a gene; V was cut back by 5 bases and J by 4 bases. There are 15 residues in the CDR3. Germline values: CDR1 SGHTA, CDR2 FQGNSA.

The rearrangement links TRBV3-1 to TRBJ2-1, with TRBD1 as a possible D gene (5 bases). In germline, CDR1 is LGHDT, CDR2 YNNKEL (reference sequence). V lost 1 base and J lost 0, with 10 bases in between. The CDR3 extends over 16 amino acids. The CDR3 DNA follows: TGTGCCAGCAGCCAAGCTCGAGACAGCTCCTACAATGAGCAGTTCTTC. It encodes CASSQARDSSYNEQFF.

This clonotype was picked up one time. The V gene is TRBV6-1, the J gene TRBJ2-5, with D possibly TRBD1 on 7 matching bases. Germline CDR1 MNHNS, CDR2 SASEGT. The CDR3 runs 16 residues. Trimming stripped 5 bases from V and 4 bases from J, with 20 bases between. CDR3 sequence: CASSLGGRGHSETQYF. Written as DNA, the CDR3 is TGTGCCAGCAGTCTGGGAGGTAGGGGGCATTCAGAGACCCAGTACTTC.

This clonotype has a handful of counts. CDR3 protein: CASSHPGTSGTSYNEQFF. In nucleotides, the CDR3 is TGTGCCAGCAGCCACCCTGGGACTAGCGGGACCTCCTACAATGAGCAGTTCTTC. The chain couples TRBV6-1 to TRBJ2-1; 13 nucleotides match TRBD2. Germline V gene data show CDR1 as MNHNS and CDR2 as SASEGT. This CDR3 region has 18 residues. Trimming removed 6 bases from V and 0 bases from J; junction bases left unmatched: 8.

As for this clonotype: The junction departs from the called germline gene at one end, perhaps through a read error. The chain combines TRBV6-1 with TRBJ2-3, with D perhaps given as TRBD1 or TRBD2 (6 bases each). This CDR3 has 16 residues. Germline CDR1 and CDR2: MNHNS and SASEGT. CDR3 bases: TGTTCCAGCGCGGGCTTCGGGGGCCGGGGCCAAGAGACGCAGTATTTT. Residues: CSSAGFGGRGQETQYF.